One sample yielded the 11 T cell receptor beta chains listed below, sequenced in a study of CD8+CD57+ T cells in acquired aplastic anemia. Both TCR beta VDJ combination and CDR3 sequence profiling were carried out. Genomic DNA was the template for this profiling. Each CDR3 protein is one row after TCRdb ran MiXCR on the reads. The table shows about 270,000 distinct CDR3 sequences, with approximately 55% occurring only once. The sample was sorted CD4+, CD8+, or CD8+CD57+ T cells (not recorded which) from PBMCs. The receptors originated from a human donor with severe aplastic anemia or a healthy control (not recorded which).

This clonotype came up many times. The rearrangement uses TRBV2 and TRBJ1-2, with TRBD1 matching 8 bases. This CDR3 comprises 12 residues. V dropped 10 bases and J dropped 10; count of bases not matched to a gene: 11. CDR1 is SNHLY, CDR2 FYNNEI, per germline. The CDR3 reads CATAPGTGVYTF. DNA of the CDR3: TGTGCCACCGCCCCCGGGACAGGAGTCTACACCTTC.

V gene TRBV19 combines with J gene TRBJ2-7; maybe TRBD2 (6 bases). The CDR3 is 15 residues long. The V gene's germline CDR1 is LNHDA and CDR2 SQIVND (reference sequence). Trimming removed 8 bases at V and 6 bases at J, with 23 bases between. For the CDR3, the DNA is TGTGCCAGTTCGGCCAGGGCTAGCGAATCTAGCGAGCAGTACTTC. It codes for CASSARASESSEQYF.

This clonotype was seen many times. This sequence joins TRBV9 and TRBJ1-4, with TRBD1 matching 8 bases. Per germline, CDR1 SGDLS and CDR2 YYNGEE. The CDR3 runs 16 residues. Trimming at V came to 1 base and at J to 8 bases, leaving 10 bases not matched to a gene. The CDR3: CASSVLSGQGGEKLFF. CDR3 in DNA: TGTGCCAGCAGCGTACTCTCAGGACAGGGAGGAGAAAAACTGTTTTTT.

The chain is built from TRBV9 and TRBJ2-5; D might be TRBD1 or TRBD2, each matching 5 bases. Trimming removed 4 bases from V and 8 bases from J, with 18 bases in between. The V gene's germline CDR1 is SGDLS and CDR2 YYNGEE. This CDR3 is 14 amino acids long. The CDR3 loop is CASSLAGAVETQYF. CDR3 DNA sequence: TGTGCCAGCAGCTTGGCCGGGGCAGTCGAAACCCAGTACTTC.

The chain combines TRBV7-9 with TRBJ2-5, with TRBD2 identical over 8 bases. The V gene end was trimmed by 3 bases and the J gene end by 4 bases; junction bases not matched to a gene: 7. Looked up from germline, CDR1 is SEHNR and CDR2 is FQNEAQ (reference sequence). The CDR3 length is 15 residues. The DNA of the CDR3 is TGTGCCAGCAGCTTTCCAGCGGGGGAAGGAGAGACCCAGTACTTC. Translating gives CASSFPAGEGETQYF.

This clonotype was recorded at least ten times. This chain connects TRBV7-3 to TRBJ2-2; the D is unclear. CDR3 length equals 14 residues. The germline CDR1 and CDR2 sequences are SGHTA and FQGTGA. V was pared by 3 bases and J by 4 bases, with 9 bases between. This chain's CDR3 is CASSFSQATGELFF. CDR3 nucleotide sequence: TGTGCCAGCAGCTTCTCTCAGGCCACCGGGGAGCTGTTTTTT.

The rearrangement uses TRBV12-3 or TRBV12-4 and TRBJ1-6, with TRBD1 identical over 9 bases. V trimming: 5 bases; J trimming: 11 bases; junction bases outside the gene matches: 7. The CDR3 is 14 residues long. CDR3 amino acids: CASSAGTGRTPLHF. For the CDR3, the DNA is TGTGCCAGCAGTGCCGGGACAGGGAGAACACCCCTCCACTTT.

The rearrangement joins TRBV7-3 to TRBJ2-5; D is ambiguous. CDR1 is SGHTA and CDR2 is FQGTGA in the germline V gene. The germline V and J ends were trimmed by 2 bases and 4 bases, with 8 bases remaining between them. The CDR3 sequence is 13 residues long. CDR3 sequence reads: CASSLFVGETQYF. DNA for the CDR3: TGTGCCAGCAGCTTATTCGTGGGAGAGACCCAGTACTTC.

CDR3 region: CASSDRGGEDTFLTEAFF. CDR3 bases: TGTGCCAGTAGTGATAGGGGGGGCGAAGATACATTTTTAACTGAAGCTTTCTTT. V and J are TRBV19 and TRBJ1-1; a weak D match, TRBD1 (6 bases). V gave up 5 bases and J gave up 5 bases, with 27 bases separating them. The V gene's germline CDR1 is LNHDA and CDR2 SQIVND (reference sequence). This CDR3 is 18 amino acids long.

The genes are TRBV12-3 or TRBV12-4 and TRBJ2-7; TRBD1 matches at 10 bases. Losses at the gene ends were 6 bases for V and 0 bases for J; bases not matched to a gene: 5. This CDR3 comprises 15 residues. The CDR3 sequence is CASSRDRGPSYEQYF. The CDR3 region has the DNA TGTGCCAGCAGCCGCGACAGGGGGCCCTCCTACGAGCAGTACTTC.

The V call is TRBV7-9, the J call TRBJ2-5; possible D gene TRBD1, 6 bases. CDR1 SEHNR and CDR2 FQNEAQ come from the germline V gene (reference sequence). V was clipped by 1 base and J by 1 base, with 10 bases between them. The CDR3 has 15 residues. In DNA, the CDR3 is TGTGCCAGCAGCTTAGGACCAGGGGTCCAAGAGACCCAGTACTTC. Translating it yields CASSLGPGVQETQYF. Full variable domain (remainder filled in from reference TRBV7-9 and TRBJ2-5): DTGVSQNPRHKITKRGQNVTFRCDPISEHNRLYWYRQTLGQGPEFLTYFQNEAQLEKSRLLSDRFSAERPKGSFSTLEIQRTEQGDSAMYLCASSLGPGVQETQYFGPGTRLLVL.